This is a list of T cell receptor beta chains from one sample in a study of CD8+CD57+ T cells in acquired aplastic anemia. Using its own MiXCR run on the reads, TCRdb lists one record per CDR3 protein. The repertoire holds 200,000 or so distinct CDR3 sequences, with more than 55% as singletons. Sequenced input: sorted CD4+, CD8+, or CD8+CD57+ T cells (not recorded which) from PBMCs. These receptors were obtained from a human donor with aplastic anemia. CDR3s include the opening cysteine and the closing phenylalanine or tryptophan. D genes are given only for firm matches. Clone size is stated in some rows and not others, as once, few, many or a class when expanded.

cdr3_aa: CATSDRTGVGAFF
cdr3_nt: TGTGCCACCAGTGATCGGACAGGGGTGGGAGCTTTCTTT
v_call: TRBV24-1
d_call: TRBD1
clone_size: -
j_call: TRBJ1-1
cdr3_length: 13

cdr3_aa: CSARVGGVRNEKLFF
cdr3_nt: TGCAGTGCTAGAGTGGGTGGGGTACGGAATGAAAAACTGTTTTTT
v_call: TRBV20-1
d_call: -
clone_size: -
j_call: TRBJ1-4
cdr3_length: 15

cdr3_aa: CASSLSGWGQVGNEQFF
cdr3_nt: TGTGCCAGCAGCTTATCCGGATGGGGACAGGTCGGGAATGAGCAGTTCTTC
v_call: TRBV11-3
d_call: TRBD1
clone_size: -
j_call: TRBJ2-1
cdr3_length: 17

cdr3_aa: CASSSGMGYTF
cdr3_nt: TGTGCCAGCAGCTCGGGAATGGGCTACACCTTC
v_call: TRBV7-2
d_call: -
clone_size: few
j_call: TRBJ1-2
cdr3_length: 11

cdr3_aa: CSVDEKSSYEQYF
cdr3_nt: TGCAGTGTGGACGAAAAAAGCTCCTACGAGCAGTACTTC
v_call: TRBV20-1
d_call: -
clone_size: -
j_call: TRBJ2-7
cdr3_length: 13

cdr3_aa: CASSPFAGDEQYF
cdr3_nt: TGTGCCAGCAGCCCTTTTGCGGGGGACGAGCAGTACTTC
v_call: TRBV7-3
d_call: TRBD2
clone_size: -
j_call: TRBJ2-7
cdr3_length: 13

cdr3_aa: CASSLAAGVAYNGQFF
cdr3_nt: TGTGCCAGCAGCTTGGCTGCGGGGGTTGCCTACAATGGGCAGTTCTTC
v_call: TRBV5-5
d_call: TRBD2
clone_size: -
j_call: TRBJ2-1
cdr3_length: 16

cdr3_aa: CASSQVIIAGGRTGTQYF
cdr3_nt: TGTGCCAGCAGCCAAGTAATCATAGCGGGGGGCCGGACAGGTACGCAGTATTTT
v_call: TRBV5-6
d_call: TRBD2
clone_size: -
j_call: TRBJ2-3
cdr3_length: 18

cdr3_aa: CASSPRGDGYTF
cdr3_nt: TGTGCCAGCAGCCCCCGGGGGGATGGCTACACCTTC
v_call: TRBV3-1
d_call: -
clone_size: -
j_call: TRBJ1-2
cdr3_length: 12

cdr3_aa: CATRAGWNTEAFF
cdr3_nt: TGTGCCACCCGGGCAGGATGGAACACTGAAGCTTTCTTT
v_call: TRBV24-1
d_call: -
clone_size: -
j_call: TRBJ1-1
cdr3_length: 13

cdr3_aa: CASSPSTVGFYEQYF
cdr3_nt: TGTGCCAGCAGCCCATCGACGGTCGGATTTTACGAGCAGTACTTC
v_call: TRBV7-3
d_call: -
clone_size: -
j_call: TRBJ2-7
cdr3_length: 15

cdr3_aa: CASSEGRGVSYEQYF
cdr3_nt: TGTGCCAGCAGTGAAGGCCGCGGGGTCTCCTACGAGCAGTACTTC
v_call: TRBV2
d_call: -
clone_size: -
j_call: TRBJ2-7
cdr3_length: 15

cdr3_aa: CASSISLAGEETQYF
cdr3_nt: TGTGCCAGCAGCATATCGCTAGCGGGAGAAGAGACCCAGTACTTC
v_call: TRBV5-8
d_call: TRBD2
clone_size: -
j_call: TRBJ2-5
cdr3_length: 15

cdr3_aa: CASSIRSGGDNEKLFF
cdr3_nt: TGTGCCAGCAGCATCAGATCAGGGGGCGATAATGAAAAACTGTTTTTT
v_call: TRBV7-8
d_call: TRBD1
clone_size: -
j_call: TRBJ1-4
cdr3_length: 16

cdr3_aa: CAISETGEYEQFF
cdr3_nt: TGTGCCATCAGTGAAACCGGGGAGTATGAGCAGTTCTTC
v_call: TRBV10-3
d_call: -
clone_size: -
j_call: TRBJ2-1
cdr3_length: 13

cdr3_aa: CASSEVGAGDTEAFF
cdr3_nt: TGTGCCAGCAGTGAAGTTGGGGCAGGGGACACTGAAGCTTTCTTT
v_call: TRBV2
d_call: -
clone_size: -
j_call: TRBJ1-1
cdr3_length: 15

cdr3_aa: CASSVGASGGTAEQFF
cdr3_nt: TGTGCCAGCAGCGTAGGGGCCAGCGGAGGTACGGCGGAGCAGTTCTTC
v_call: TRBV7-8
d_call: -
clone_size: -
j_call: TRBJ2-1
cdr3_length: 16

cdr3_aa: CASSSIAGGPHEQFF
cdr3_nt: TGTGCCAGCAGCTCGATAGCGGGAGGGCCTCATGAGCAGTTCTTC
v_call: TRBV7-9
d_call: TRBD2
clone_size: -
j_call: TRBJ2-1
cdr3_length: 15